The 4 T cell receptor beta chains in this list originate from one sample, sequenced in a study of cytomegalovirus exposure and HLA in healthy donors. Use of 60 Vbeta and 13 Jbeta primers characterized the PCR. TCRdb's copy holds only in-frame clones and misses some; the assay was immunoSEQ multiplex PCR. The sample yields 150,000 to 200,000 clones, 70% to 85% seen once. The sample consisted of PBMCs. The origin of the receptors is a man aged 30-40 years in good health and CMV-seropositive.

This clone appeared once. The chain recombines TRBV10-1 with TRBJ1-4; 7 nucleotides line up with TRBD1. The CDR3 consists of 14 residues. V lost 8 bases to trimming and J lost 0 bases; unmatched junction nucleotides: 3. In germline, CDR1 is WNHNN, CDR2 SYGVQD (reference sequence). DNA of the CDR3: TGCGCCAGCCAAGACAGGGCAACTAATGAAAAACTGTTTTTT. It translates to CASQDRATNEKLFF.

This clone was counted once. The chain has TRBV19 and TRBJ1-5; 11 bases fit TRBD1. With 6 bases clipped from V and 7 bases from J, the junction kept 11 bases outside the gene matches. The CDR3 totals 16 residues. Germline CDR1 reads LNHDA; CDR2 reads SQIVND (reference sequence). CDR3 region: CASRGSRTGGSQPQHF. As DNA, the CDR3 is TGTGCCAGTAGGGGCTCTCGGACAGGGGGCTCGCAGCCCCAGCATTTT.

The chain recombines TRBV7-9 with TRBJ2-7, with 7 bases fitting TRBD1. This CDR3 is 15 amino acids long. V shed 7 bases, J shed 0 bases, and the junction held 9 bases outside the gene matches. CDR1 and CDR2 from the germline V gene are SEHNR and FQNEAQ (reference sequence). CDR3 region: CASTGDSKDSYEQYF. DNA for the CDR3: TGTGCCAGCACCGGGGACAGCAAAGACTCCTACGAGCAGTACTTC.

The rearrangement joins TRBV28 to TRBJ1-6; TRBD1 matches at 7 bases. The CDR3 has 14 amino acids. Per the germline V gene, CDR1 is MDHEN and CDR2 is SYDVKM. V lost 5 bases to trimming and J lost 8 bases; unmatched junction nucleotides: 6. Written as DNA, the CDR3 is TGTGCCAGCAGTACCCGGGACAGCCATTCACCCCTCCACTTT. It codes for CASSTRDSHSPLHF.